The clone carrying this TCR beta chain was detected once. Its antigen is currently unknown. Looked up from germline, CDR1 is LGHDT and CDR2 is YNNKEL (reference sequence). This CDR3 spans 13 amino acids. V was clipped by 0 bases and J by 2 bases, with 5 bases between them. The data originate from a study of T cell responses to AZD1222 COVID-19 vaccine. Study details: Second doses that came at about 4 or about 12 weeks were put together. Study-level results: The reported proportion of spike-specific TCRs targeting unmutated variant regions was nearly half. Spike as a whole was targeted by vaccine-associated CD4 TCRs, dominant at 160-218 and 743-854. Donors in the cohort were predominantly white British and more often female, and clonal diversity was possibly underestimated.

Here immunoSEQ multiplex PCR was the method, and the copy in TCRdb shows in-frame clones only, minus some. The repertoire holds some 120,000 clones, with around 94% as singletons. The chain joins TRBV3-1 (or the pseudogene TRBV3-2) to TRBJ2-7; D unclear. The sequencing used peripheral blood, collected on day 0 of AZD1222 vaccination. This sequence was found in an adult in good health. CDR3 nucleotides: TGTGCCAGCAGCCAAGACGTGACCTACGAGCAGTACTTC. It encodes CASSQDVTYEQYF.